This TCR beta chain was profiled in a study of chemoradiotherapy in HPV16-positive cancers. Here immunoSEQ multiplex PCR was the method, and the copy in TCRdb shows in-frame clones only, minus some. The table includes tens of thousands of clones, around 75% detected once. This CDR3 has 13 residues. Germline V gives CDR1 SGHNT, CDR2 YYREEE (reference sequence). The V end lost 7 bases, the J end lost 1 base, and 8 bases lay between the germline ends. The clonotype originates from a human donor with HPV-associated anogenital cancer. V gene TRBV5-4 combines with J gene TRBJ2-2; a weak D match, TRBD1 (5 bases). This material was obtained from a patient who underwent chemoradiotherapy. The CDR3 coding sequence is TGTGCCAGCGCGCAGGGGAACACCGGGGAGCTGTTTTTT. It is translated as CASAQGNTGELFF.